This T cell receptor beta chain was obtained from a study of OX40 agonist ivuxolimab in advanced cancers. On the study more broadly: Six ivuxolimab dose levels, 0.01 to 10 mg/kg, were given intravenously every 2 weeks. Under the entry rules, prior anti-PD-1, anti-PD-L1 or anti-CTLA-4 therapy was allowed, and more than 35% had some.

Findings of the study overall: There was clonal expansion of CD4+ and CD8+ blood T cells by week 6 at 0.1 to 3.0 mg/kg.

Clones were read by immunoSEQ multiplex PCR, and TCRdb kept only the in-frame ones, dropping some. In the table there are fewer than 85,000 clones, almost 85% of which are singletons. The CDR3 sequence is 14 residues long. Germline V lookup: CDR1 LNHDA, CDR2 SQIVND (reference sequence). Trimming stripped 7 bases from V and 1 base from J, with 13 bases between. Worth noting for this clone: Its antigen is undetermined.

The receptor was derived from an adult with an advanced solid tumor such as melanoma, head and neck, liver or kidney cancer. The specimen comprised CD4+ or CD8+ T cells sorted from blood, sampled in a trial of the OX40 agonist ivuxolimab. This chain connects TRBV19 to TRBJ1-1; TRBD1 might be the D (6 bases). As DNA, the CDR3 is TGTGCCAGTAAACATCGGACAGCGAACACTGAAGCTTTCTTT. Protein product: CASKHRTANTEAFF.